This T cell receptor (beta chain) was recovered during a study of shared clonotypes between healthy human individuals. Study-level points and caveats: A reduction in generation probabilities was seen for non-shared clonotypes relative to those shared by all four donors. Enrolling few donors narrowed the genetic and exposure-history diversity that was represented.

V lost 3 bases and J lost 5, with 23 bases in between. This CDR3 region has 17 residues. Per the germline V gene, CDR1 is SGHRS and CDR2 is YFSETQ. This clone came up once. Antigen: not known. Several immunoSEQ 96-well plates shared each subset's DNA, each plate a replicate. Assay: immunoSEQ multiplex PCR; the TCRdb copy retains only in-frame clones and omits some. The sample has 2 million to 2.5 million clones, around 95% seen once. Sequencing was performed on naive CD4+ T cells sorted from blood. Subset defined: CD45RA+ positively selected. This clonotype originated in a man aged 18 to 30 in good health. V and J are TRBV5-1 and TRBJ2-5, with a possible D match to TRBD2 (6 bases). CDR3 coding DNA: TGCGCCAGCAGCTCTCGGGTGGGGTACGGCGCGGGGGAGACCCAGTACTTC. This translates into CASSSRVGYGAGETQYF.